This T cell receptor beta chain was retrieved from a study of regulatory T cells in long-lasting Graves disease. Arm-PCR with iRepertoire HTBI primers amplified the CDR3 regions for these TCR beta libraries. TCRdb analysed the multiplex PCR reads with MiXCR anew, one entry per CDR3 protein. The sample carries about 240,000 distinct CDR3 sequences, around 20% recorded once. The germline V gene has CDR1 LGHDT and CDR2 YNNKEL (reference sequence). Trimming at V came to 0 bases and at J to 7 bases, leaving 4 bases not matched to a gene. The CDR3 runs 14 residues. Time point noted: newly diagnosed GD, antithyroid drugs for less than 3 months. Scientists built the TCR library using RNA that was extracted from PBMCs. An approximately 10-milliliter sample of peripheral blood was drawn into EDTA tubes. In this sample, this clonotype turned up many times.

The receptor's source is a female donor with Graves disease. This chain joins TRBV3-1 and TRBJ1-2; 8 bases are a match to TRBD1. The starting material was peripheral blood mononuclear cells (PBMCs), obtained at new diagnosis, from a patient treated with antithyroid drugs. CDR3 region: CASSQDRTGIGYTF. CDR3 nucleotides: TGTGCCAGCAGCCAAGATCGGACAGGGATTGGCTACACCTTC.